This T cell receptor beta chain stems from a study of T cell repertoires in cytomegalovirus infection. On the study more broadly: Recently identified HLA-C-restricted CMV epitopes were used, and well-studied HLA-B-restricted CMV epitopes were used as well. From public TCR beta signatures came an indication of both CMV infection and matching HLA type.

Between the trimmed V and J ends, which lost 8 bases and 3 bases, there was a span of 11 bases. Germline lookup yields CDR1 SNHLY and CDR2 FYNNEI. The CDR3 length is 12 residues. Study results and caveats: The ex vivo response was dominated by HLA-C-restricted CMV-specific TCR beta clonotypes. Accumulated public TCR beta family frequency recognized individuals carrying CMV together with the relevant HLA.

TCRdb passed the reads through MiXCR, listing each CDR3 protein once. This table holds 45,000 to 55,000 distinct CDR3 sequences, 21% found once. Notes on this clonotype: Its target is not known.

The receptor was derived from a human donor in good health (CMV status not recorded). Some clones in this sample may be carry-over from other donors' samples. The sequencing here drew on CD8+ T cells from cultured PBMCs, taken from culture after CMV antigen stimulation. The rearrangement joins TRBV2 to TRBJ2-7; D perhaps matches TRBD2 (6 bases). This chain's CDR3 is CASAGPNYEQYF. In nucleotides, the CDR3 is TGTGCCAGCGCGGGACCCAACTACGAGCAGTACTTC.